This entry describes one T cell receptor (beta chain). Its antigen is not identified. The data were obtained in a study of relationships among human T cell subsets. Overall study results and limits: A CD4+CD8+ double-positive population could not be excluded by bead sorting.

TCR alpha and beta CDR3s were amplified from mRNA by semiquantitative ARM-PCR. In ARM-PCR, communal superprimers followed tagged nested gene-specific primers for exponential amplification. MiXCR, applied by TCRdb to the multiplex PCR reads, yields one record per CDR3 protein. The sample has 7,000 to 9,500 distinct CDR3 sequences; about 55% are singletons. Memory T cells were selected with anti-CD45RO beads from the CD45RA-negative fraction. T cell subsets were isolated with magnetic beads coated with subset-specific monoclonal antibodies. Per the germline V gene, CDR1 is MNHNY and CDR2 is SVGAGI (reference sequence). The CDR3 runs to 14 residues. V gave up 2 bases and J gave up 2 bases, with 7 bases separating them.

The sequenced sample consisted of memory T cells sorted from blood. This TCR was sampled from a man between 35 and 55 years old in good health. The chain uses TRBV6-6 and TRBJ1-5, with a tentative D call TRBD1 (5 bases). The DNA of the CDR3 is TGTGCCAGCAGTTACCGAGGGGGCAATCAGCCCCAGCATTTT. Protein sequence: CASSYRGGNQPQHF.